The entry that follows covers one TCR beta chain sequence. As yet, its antigen is unknown. Second-dose schedules of about 4 or about 12 weeks were combined. Assay: immunoSEQ multiplex PCR; the TCRdb copy retains only in-frame clones and omits some. There are tens of thousands of clones in the sample; about 91% occur only once, and approximately 9.3% lies in the top ten. The data are from a study of T cell responses to AZD1222 COVID-19 vaccine. Whole-study results and caveats: Spike-specific TCR depth and breadth grew after two AZD1222 doses. The repertoires were collected only after the peak T cell response.

Germline CDR1 is GTSNPN and CDR2 is SVGIG (reference sequence). The CDR3 totals 13 residues. Trimming left V 3 bases short and J 4 bases short, with 12 bases between. The V gene is TRBV30, the J gene TRBJ1-1; D remains ambiguous. This TCR derives from an adult who received the AZD1222 COVID-19 vaccine. The material sequenced was peripheral blood, taken 28 days after the second AZD1222 dose. This chain's CDR3 is CAWRRGLSTEAFF. The CDR3 bases are TGTGCCTGGAGGCGGGGATTAAGCACTGAAGCTTTCTTT.